This T cell receptor beta chain was retrieved from a study of T cell changes during pregnancy in multiple sclerosis. Here immunoSEQ multiplex PCR was the method, and the copy in TCRdb shows in-frame clones only, minus some. Counted here are roughly 34,000 clones, 90% occurring once; the ten biggest clones make up roughly 0.41%. Germline V CDR1 and CDR2: SEHNR, FQNEAQ (reference sequence). This CDR3 contains 14 residues. J gave up 3 bases and V 5 bases, and 6 bases lay outside the gene matches. The sequencing here drew on CD4+ T cells from peripheral blood mononuclear cells, taken in the second trimester of pregnancy. V and J are TRBV7-9 and TRBJ2-7, with TRBD2 matching over 8 bases. The sequence derives from a female donor in good health, enrolled as a control in a pregnancy study. The CDR3 sequence is CASSAGLVFYEQYF. CDR3 nucleotides: TGTGCCAGCAGCGCGGGACTAGTTTTCTACGAGCAGTACTTC.